The following is a T cell receptor (beta chain) sequence with its context. Its specificity is unknown. The assay was immunoSEQ multiplex PCR, and TCRdb's table has in-frame clones only and misses some. The profile shows 95,000 to 100,000 clones, roughly 89% of them singletons. This sample was taken from a study of identifying expanded T cells in peripheral blood. Study-wide points: Technical replicates showed about 1.1 changed clones; about 2 weeks around 15; four weeks 19.

Healthy donors had no documented immune events, such as infections, while sampled. The sample was blood. This sequence originates from a person between 18 and 75 years old in good health.

DNA for the CDR3: TGTGCCAGCAGCTCGAGGGCTGGAAACACCATATATTTT. This sequence encodes CASSSRAGNTIYF. This chain joins TRBV5-4 and TRBJ1-3; D gene uncertain. CDR1 and CDR2 from the germline V gene are SGHNT and YYREEE (reference sequence). V lost 3 bases and J lost 2, with 6 bases in between. The length of the CDR3 is 13 residues.